This T cell receptor (beta chain) is from a study of T-cell memory formation after mild COVID-19 (dated by TCRdb to the early 2020s). Regarding the study in general: TCR sequence clusters from the two donors were found to be largely donor specific. In two donors, T-cell clones that expanded and contracted after mild COVID-19 were followed by sequencing TCRalpha and TCRbeta repertoires longitudinally. The cohort comprised two young, previously healthy adult volunteers, one female and one male.

The investigation overall reported the following: Clones that contracted from day 15 to 85 showed balanced CD4/CD8 phenotypes, whereas a second wave of clones that expanded from day 15 to 37 leaned towards CD4+. Some responding clones were detected in pre-infection memory, suggesting pre-existing cross-reactive memory T cells joined the SARS-CoV-2 response. SARS-CoV-2 specificity was not confirmed for the second-wave clones peaking on day 37. Contracting CD4+ clones appeared mostly in the CM and EM memory subsets, whereas CD8+ clones were enriched in EMRA. Only two mild cases were covered by the study, and larger cohorts that include severe cases with pre-infection samples were considered necessary.

For sequencing, an Illumina NovaSeq 6000 was employed. cDNA libraries for TCRalpha and TCRbeta were prepared by 5'RACE using constant-segment primers, with sample barcodes and unique molecular identifiers added. RNA was extracted from every sample with Trizol reagent. Amplification of the libraries took two PCR steps, and the second step added a second sample barcode plus Illumina TruSeq adapters. Sequencing of libraries was performed on an Illumina NovaSeq with 2 x 150 bp paired-end reads. The paper's processing steps were these. With migec v1.2.7, reads were demultiplexed and then collapsed into UMI-guided consensus sequences. Using mixcr v2.1.11, UMI consensuses were aligned to TRA and TRB V and J templates and then assembled into clonotypes. Expanded or contracted clonotypes were those called significant by both edgeR and NoisET, with noise models trained on biological replicates. For edgeR calls, the cutoffs were a false discovery rate-adjusted p below 0.01 and a log2 fold-change threshold of 1. As an exploratory analysis of dynamics, max-normalized trajectories of the 1000 most abundant clonotypes were examined with PCA combined with hierarchical clustering. Each responding clone was given a CD4 or CD8 phenotype based on the CD4+ and CD8+ repertoires, which had been sequenced separately. TCRdb passed the public sequencing reads through fastp at Q25 and MiXCR, retaining productive beta sequences. Rows are unified per CDR3 protein, each entry keeping the most common DNA and genes. The V and J calls shown here were made by TCRdb, not taken from the authors' results. The sample includes about 410,000 distinct CDR3 sequences, with under 20% observed a single time. The ten largest clones represent 20% to 25% of the sample.

PBMCs were isolated by Ficoll-Paque density gradient centrifugation. The germline V gene supplies CDR1 SGHAT and CDR2 FQNNGV. The CDR3 spans 15 residues, from the cysteine through the phenylalanine. Of the read, only the CDR3 DNA is kept; its 45 bases are in frame from base 1. V and J lose 10 bases and 2 bases, and a span of 18 bases separates them. Comments on this clonotype: Its antigen is currently not known. No qualities accompany the bases; no much larger clone lies one base away.

The rearranged segments are TRBV11-2 and TRBJ1-3; TRBD1 is a possible D gene, resting on 5 matching bases. The receptor comes from a man younger than 35 who had mild COVID-19 (a few samples of this study predate the infection). The sample titles of this study are shuffled in the database, so cell type and time point are left out; the donor was told from shared clones. The sequenced material came from PBMCs or a T cell subset sorted from them (not recorded which). The nucleotides read TGTGCCACCCTATCGACAGAGGAAACTGGAAACACCATATATTTT. Translated, this gives CATLSTEETGNTIYF.